Below, 5 T cell receptor beta chains from the same sample are listed, as sequenced in a study of response to subunit inactivated influenza vaccine. TCRdb redid the calling of the RT-PCR reads with MiXCR, one entry per CDR3 protein. Of roughly 620,000 distinct CDR3 sequences detected, over 9% appear once; the ten largest clones hold 11%. These data were also reused for a study on T cells expressing NK-cell markers. That source adds: TCR beta cDNA was generated via 5'RACE template switching incorporating UMIs.

The sequencing used PBMCs from blood, collected on the day of vaccination. The receptors stem from a middle-aged man who received an inactivated influenza vaccine.

This clonotype was counted at least ten times. The chain carries TRBV12-3 or TRBV12-4 and TRBJ2-5, with D unclear. CDR3 length: 12 amino acids. The V and J ends lost 1 base and 5 bases respectively, with 5 bases between them. CDR3 residues: CASSLGRETQYF. In DNA, the CDR3 is TGTGCCAGCAGTTTAGGTCGGGAGACCCAGTACTTC.

The rearrangement links TRBV3-1 to TRBJ2-1; TRBD2 agrees at 7 bases. The CDR3 loop spans 16 amino acids. Germline V gene data show CDR1 as LGHDT and CDR2 as YNNKEL (reference sequence). The J segment lost 1 base and the V segment lost 6 bases, leaving 9 bases of the junction unmatched. The CDR3 DNA reads as TGTGCCAGCAGTGGAGAGGCTAGCGGATCCTACAATGAGCAGTTCTTC. This gives the protein CASSGEASGSYNEQFF.

Only a few counts were recorded for this clonotype. The chain joins TRBV7-9 to TRBJ2-2, with 8 bases identical to TRBD1. This CDR3 has 15 residues. Looked up from germline, CDR1 is SEHNR and CDR2 is FQNEAQ (reference sequence). V trimming: 3 bases; J trimming: 9 bases; junction bases outside the gene matches: 9. Written as DNA, the CDR3 is TGTGCCAGCAGCTTTACAGACAGGGGAGTTTGGGAGCTGTTTTTT. Its translation is CASSFTDRGVWELFF.

The chain uses TRBV29-1 and TRBJ2-7; D possibly corresponds to TRBD1 (6 bases). The V and J ends lost 1 base and 9 bases respectively, with 19 bases between them. Germline V gives CDR1 SQVTM, CDR2 ANQGSEA. This CDR3 has 14 amino acids. CDR3 coding DNA: TGCAGCGTTGAAGTTCCAATTGGACAGCGAAGGCAGTACTTC. It yields the protein CSVEVPIGQRRQYF.

This clonotype was counted between two and nine times. The chain is built from TRBV6-7 and TRBJ2-2; the D gene is possibly TRBD2 (6 bases). TRBV6-7 carries the ORF label, with uncertain function. Deletions cut 6 bases from V and 0 bases from J, with 14 bases between. This CDR3 is built from 16 residues. The CDR3 DNA reads as TGTGCCAGCAGAAAACTAGCCCCAACGAACACCGGGGAGCTGTTTTTT. It codes for CASRKLAPTNTGELFF.